This note documents a single TCR beta chain sequence. This sample was taken from a study of CD8+CD57+ T cells in acquired aplastic anemia. Using genomic DNA as the template, TCR beta VDJ and CDR3 profiling was carried out. A single record per CDR3 protein comes from TCRdb applying MiXCR to the reads. The sample lists roughly 180,000 distinct CDR3 sequences, over 60% seen once, with about 45% in the top ten. The trim removed 3 bases at V and 7 bases at J, leaving 4 bases unmatched. Per the germline V gene, CDR1 is SGHTA and CDR2 is FQGNSA. CDR3 size: 15 residues. What was sequenced was sorted CD4+, CD8+, or CD8+CD57+ T cells (not recorded which) from PBMCs. The chain is built from TRBV7-2 and TRBJ1-6, with 9 nucleotides matching TRBD1. The receptor comes from a human donor with severe aplastic anemia or a healthy control (not recorded which). CDR3 residues: CASSFSGTGNSPLHF. DNA of the CDR3: TGTGCCAGCAGCTTCTCCGGGACAGGGAATTCACCCCTCCACTTT. Variable domain in full (rest from reference TRBV7-2 and TRBJ1-6): GAGVSQSPSNKVTEKGKDVELRCDPISGHTALYWYRQSLGQGLEFLIYFQGNSAPDKSGLPSDRFSAERTGGSVSTLTIQRTQQEDSAVYLCASSFSGTGNSPLHFGNGTRLTVT.